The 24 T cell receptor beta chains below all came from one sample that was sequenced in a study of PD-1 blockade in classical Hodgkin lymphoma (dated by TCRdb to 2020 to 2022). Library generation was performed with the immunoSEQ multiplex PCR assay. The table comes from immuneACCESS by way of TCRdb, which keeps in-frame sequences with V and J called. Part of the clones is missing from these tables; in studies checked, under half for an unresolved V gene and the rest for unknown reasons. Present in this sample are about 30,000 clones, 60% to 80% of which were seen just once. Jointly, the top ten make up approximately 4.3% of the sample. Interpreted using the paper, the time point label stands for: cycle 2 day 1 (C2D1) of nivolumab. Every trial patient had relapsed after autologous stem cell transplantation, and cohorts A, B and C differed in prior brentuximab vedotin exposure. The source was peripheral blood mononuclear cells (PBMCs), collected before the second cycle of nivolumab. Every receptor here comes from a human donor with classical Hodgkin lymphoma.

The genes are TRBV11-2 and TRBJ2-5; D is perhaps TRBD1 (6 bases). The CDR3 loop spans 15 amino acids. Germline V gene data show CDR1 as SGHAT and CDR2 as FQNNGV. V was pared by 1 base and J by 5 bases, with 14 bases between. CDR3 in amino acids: CASSLGLSGAETQYF. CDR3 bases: TGTGCCAGCAGCTTAGGGTTGTCAGGGGCGGAGACCCAGTACTTC.

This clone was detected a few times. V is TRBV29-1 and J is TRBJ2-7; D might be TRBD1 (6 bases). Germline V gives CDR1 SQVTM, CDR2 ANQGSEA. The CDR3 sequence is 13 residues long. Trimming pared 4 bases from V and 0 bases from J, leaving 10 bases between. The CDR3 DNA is TGCAGCGTTGTCAGGGGCTCCTCCTACGAGCAGTACTTC. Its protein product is CSVVRGSSYEQYF.

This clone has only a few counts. CDR3: CASSPGETEAFF. The CDR3 coding sequence is TGCGCCAGCAGTCCAGGGGAAACTGAAGCTTTCTTT. The chain is built from TRBV5-1 and TRBJ1-1; a possible D gene is TRBD1 (6 bases). This CDR3 region has 12 residues. V lost 5 bases to trimming and J lost 5 bases, with 10 bases between them. CDR1 is SGHRS, CDR2 YFSETQ, per germline. Complete variable domain (other parts from reference TRBV5-1 and TRBJ1-1): KAGVTQTPRYLIKTRGQQVTLSCSPISGHRSVSWYQQTPGQGLQFLFEYFSETQRNKGNFPGRFSGRQFSNSRSEMNVSTLELGDSALYLCASSPGETEAFFGQGTRLTVV.

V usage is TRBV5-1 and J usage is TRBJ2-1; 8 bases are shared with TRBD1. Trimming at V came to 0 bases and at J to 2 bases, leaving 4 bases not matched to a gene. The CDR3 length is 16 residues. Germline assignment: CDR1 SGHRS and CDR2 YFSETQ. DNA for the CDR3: TGCGCCAGCAGCTTGGCCGGACAGGGCGCCTACAATGAGCAGTTCTTC. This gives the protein CASSLAGQGAYNEQFF.

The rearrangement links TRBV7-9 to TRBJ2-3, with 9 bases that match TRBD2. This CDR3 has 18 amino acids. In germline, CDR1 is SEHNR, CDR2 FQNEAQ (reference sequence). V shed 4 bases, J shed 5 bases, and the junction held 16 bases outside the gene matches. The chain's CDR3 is CASSYSPRAGGVLDTQYF. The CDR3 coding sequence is TGTGCCAGCAGCTATAGCCCTAGAGCGGGAGGTGTCCTAGATACGCAGTATTTT.

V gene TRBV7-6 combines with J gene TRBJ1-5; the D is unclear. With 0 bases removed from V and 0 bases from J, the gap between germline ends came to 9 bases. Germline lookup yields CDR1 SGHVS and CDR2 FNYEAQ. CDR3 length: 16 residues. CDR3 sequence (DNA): TGTGCCAGCAGCTTAGCGGTTGGAATTAGCAATCAGCCCCAGCATTTT. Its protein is CASSLAVGISNQPQHF.

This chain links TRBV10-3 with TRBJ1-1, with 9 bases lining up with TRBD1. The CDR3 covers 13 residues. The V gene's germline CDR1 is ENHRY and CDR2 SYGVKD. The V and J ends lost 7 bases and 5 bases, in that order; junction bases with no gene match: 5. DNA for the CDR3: TGTGCCATCACCCCACAGGGGGCGACTGAAGCTTTCTTT. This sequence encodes CAITPQGATEAFF.

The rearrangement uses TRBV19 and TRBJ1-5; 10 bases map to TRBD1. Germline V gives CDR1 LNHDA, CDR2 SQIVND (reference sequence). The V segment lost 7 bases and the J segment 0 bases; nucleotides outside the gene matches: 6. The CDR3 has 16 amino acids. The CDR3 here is CASTDRGKGSNQPQHF. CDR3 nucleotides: TGTGCCAGTACGGACAGGGGGAAGGGTAGCAATCAGCCCCAGCATTTT.

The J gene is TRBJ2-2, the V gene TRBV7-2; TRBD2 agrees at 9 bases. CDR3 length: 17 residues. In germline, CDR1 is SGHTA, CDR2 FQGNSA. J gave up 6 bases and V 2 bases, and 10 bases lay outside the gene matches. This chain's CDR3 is CASSLPPGLAGAGELFF. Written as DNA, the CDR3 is TGTGCCAGCAGCTTACCCCCGGGACTAGCTGGGGCCGGGGAGCTGTTTTTT.

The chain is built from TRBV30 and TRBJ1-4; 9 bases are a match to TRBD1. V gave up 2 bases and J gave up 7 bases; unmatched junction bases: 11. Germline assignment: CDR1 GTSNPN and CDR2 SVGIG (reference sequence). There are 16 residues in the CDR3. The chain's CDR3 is CAWSPGQGTRSEKLFF. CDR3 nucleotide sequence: TGTGCCTGGAGTCCGGGACAGGGAACTCGGAGTGAAAAACTGTTTTTT.

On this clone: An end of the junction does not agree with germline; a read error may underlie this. CDR3 sequence (DNA): TGTGCCAACAGTTACCAGACAGGGGGTGGCTACACCTTC. It is translated as CANSYQTGGGYTF. This chain connects TRBV6-5 to TRBJ1-2; 9 bases align to TRBD1. Germline V gene sequence: CDR1 MNHEY, CDR2 SVGAGI. The CDR3 loop spans 13 amino acids.

Written as DNA, the CDR3 is TGTGCCAGTTCAGTGTTCATGAACACTGAAGCTTTCTTT. Amino acid sequence: CASSVFMNTEAFF. The chain recombines TRBV19 with TRBJ1-1; D not certain. CDR3 length: 13 residues. CDR1 is LNHDA and CDR2 is SQIVND in the germline V gene (reference sequence). Between the trimmed V and J ends, which lost 8 bases and 0 bases, there was a span of 10 bases.

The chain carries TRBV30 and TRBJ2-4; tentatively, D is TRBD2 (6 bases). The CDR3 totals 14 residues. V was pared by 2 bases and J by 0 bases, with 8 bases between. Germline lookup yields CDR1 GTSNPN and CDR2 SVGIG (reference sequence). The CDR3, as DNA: TGTGCCTGGAGTAACGGGGGAGCCAAAAACATTCAGTACTTC. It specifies CAWSNGGAKNIQYF.

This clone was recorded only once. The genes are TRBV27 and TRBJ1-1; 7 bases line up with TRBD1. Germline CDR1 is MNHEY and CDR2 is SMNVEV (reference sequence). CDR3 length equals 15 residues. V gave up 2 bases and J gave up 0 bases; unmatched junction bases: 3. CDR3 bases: TGTGCCAGCAGTTTAAGCGGGACAGTGAACACTGAAGCTTTCTTT. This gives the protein CASSLSGTVNTEAFF.

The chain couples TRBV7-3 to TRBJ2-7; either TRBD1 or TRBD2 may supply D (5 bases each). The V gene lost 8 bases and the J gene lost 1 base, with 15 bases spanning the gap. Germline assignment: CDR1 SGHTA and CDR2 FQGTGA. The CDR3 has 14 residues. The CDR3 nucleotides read TGTGCCAGCGCACTAGGTTCAGGGTCCTACGAGCAGTACTTC. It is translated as CASALGSGSYEQYF.

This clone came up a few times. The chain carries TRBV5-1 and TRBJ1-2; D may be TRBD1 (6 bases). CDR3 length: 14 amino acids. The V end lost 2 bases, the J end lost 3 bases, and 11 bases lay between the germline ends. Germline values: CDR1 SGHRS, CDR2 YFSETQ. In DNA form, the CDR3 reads TGCGCCAGCAGCTTACAGGGAGGGGACTATGGCTACACCTTC. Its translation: CASSLQGGDYGYTF.

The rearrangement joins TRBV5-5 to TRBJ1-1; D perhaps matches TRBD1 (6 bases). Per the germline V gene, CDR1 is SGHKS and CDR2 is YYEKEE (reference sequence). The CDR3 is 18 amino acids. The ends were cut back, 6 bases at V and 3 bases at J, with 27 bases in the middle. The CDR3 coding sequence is TGTGCCAGCAAGCTGGCCCTGATGGGGGGGCGGTCGGACACTGAAGCTTTCTTT. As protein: CASKLALMGGRSDTEAFF.

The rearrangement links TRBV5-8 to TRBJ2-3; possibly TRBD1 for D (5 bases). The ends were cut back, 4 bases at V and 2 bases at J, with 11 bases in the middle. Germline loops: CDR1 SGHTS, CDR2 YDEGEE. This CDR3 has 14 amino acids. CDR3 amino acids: CASSRQGDTDTQYF. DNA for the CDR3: TGTGCCAGCAGCCGGCAAGGGGACACAGATACGCAGTATTTT.

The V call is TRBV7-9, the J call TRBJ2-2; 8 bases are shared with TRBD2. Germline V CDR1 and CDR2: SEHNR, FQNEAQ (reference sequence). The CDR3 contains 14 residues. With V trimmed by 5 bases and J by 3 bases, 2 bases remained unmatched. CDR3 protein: CASSLGRDTGELFF. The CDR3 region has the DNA TGTGCCAGCAGCCTCGGGAGGGACACCGGGGAGCTGTTTTTT.

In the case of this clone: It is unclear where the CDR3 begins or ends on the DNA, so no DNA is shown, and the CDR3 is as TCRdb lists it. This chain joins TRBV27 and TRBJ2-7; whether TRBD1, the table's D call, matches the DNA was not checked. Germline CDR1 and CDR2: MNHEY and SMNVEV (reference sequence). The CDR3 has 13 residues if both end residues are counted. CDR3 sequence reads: CASSSGQGYEQYF.

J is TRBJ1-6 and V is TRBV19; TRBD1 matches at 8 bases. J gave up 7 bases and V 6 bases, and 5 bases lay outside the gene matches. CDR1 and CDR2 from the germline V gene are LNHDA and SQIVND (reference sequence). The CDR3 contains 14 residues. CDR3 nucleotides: TGTGCCAGTAGCCTGACAGGGGTCAATTCACCCCTCCACTTT. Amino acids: CASSLTGVNSPLHF. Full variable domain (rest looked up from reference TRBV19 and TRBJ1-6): DGGITQSPKYLFRKEGQNVTLSCEQNLNHDAMYWYRQDPGQGLRLIYYSQIVNDFQKGDIAEGYSVSREKKESFPLTVTSAQKNPTAFYLCASSLTGVNSPLHFGNGTRLTVT.

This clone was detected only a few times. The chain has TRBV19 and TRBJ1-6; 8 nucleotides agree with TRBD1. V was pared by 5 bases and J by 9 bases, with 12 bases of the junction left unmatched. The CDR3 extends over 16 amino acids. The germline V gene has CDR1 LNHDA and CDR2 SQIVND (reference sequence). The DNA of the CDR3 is TGTGCCAGTAGTCGAGGCCGGCGGGGGACAGGTTCACCCCTCCACTTT. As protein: CASSRGRRGTGSPLHF.

This CDR3 is CASSFGLAADNEQFF. CDR3 DNA sequence: TGCGCCAGCAGCTTTGGACTAGCGGCAGACAATGAGCAGTTCTTC. The rearrangement uses TRBV5-1 and TRBJ2-1, with 10 bases identical to TRBD2. The CDR3 covers 15 residues. Germline-derived CDR1 and CDR2 are SGHRS and YFSETQ. Unmatched junction bases numbered 4, after V lost 2 bases and J lost 5 bases.

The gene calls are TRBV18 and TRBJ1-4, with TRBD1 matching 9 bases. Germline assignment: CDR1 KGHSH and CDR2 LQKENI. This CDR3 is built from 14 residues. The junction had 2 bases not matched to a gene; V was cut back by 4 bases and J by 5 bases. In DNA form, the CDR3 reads TGTGCCAGCTCACAACAGGGGGCGAATGAAAAACTGTTTTTT. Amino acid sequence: CASSQQGANEKLFF.